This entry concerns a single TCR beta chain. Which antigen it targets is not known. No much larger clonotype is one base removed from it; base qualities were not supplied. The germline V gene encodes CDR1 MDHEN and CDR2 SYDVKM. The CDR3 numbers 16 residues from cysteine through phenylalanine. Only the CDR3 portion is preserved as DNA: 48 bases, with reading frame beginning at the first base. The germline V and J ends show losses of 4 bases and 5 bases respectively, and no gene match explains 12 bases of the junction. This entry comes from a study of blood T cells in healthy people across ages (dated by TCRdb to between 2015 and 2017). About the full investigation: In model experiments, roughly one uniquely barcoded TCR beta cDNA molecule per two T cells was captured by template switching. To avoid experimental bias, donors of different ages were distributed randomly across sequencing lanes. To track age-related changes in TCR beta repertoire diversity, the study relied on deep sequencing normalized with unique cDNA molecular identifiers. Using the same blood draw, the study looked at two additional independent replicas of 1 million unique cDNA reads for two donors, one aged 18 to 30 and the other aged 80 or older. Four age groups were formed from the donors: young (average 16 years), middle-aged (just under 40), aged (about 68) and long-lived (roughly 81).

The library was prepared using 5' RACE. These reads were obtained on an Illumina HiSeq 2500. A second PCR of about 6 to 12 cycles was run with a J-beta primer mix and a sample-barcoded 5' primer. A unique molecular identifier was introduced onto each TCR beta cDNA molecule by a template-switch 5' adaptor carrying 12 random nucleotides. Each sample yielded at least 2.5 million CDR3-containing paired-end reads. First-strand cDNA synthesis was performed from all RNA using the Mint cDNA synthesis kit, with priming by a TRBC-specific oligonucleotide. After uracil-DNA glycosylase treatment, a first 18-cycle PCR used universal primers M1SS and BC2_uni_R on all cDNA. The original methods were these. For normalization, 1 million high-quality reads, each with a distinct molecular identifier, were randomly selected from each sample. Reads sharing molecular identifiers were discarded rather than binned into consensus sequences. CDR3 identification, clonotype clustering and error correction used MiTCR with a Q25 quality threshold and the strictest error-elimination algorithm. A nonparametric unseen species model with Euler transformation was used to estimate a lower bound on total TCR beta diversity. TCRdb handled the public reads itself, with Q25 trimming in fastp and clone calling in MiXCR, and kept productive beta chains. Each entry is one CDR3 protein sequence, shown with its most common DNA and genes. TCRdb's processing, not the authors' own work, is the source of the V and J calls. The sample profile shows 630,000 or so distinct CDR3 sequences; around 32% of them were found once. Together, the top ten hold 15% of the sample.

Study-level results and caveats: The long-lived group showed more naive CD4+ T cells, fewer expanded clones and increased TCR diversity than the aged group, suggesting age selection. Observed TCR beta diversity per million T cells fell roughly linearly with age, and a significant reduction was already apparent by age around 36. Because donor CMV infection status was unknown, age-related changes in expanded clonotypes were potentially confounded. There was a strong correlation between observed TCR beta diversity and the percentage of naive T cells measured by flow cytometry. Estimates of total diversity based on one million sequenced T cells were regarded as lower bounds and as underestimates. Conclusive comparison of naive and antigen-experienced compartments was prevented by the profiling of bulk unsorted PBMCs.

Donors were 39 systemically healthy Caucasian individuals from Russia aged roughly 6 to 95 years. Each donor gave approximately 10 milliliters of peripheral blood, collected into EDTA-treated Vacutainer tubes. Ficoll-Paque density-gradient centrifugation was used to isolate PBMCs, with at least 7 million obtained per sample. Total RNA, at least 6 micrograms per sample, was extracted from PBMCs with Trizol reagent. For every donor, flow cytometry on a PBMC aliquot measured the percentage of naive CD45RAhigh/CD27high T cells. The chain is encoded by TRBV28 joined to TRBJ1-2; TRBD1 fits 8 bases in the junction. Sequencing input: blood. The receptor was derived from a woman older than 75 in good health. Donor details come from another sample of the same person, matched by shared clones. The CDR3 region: CASSSQGAWYLYGYTF. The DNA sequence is TGTGCCAGCAGTTCGCAGGGGGCATGGTATTTATATGGCTACACCTTC.